This paragraph covers one TCR beta chain sequence. Its antigen is as yet unknown. This CDR3 has 18 amino acids. V lost 3 bases, J lost 2 bases, and 11 bases stayed unmatched. Germline V gives CDR1 SGHTS, CDR2 YDEGEE. This sample is part of a study of cytomegalovirus exposure and HLA in healthy donors. Overall study findings and caveats: Across donors, most TCRs were seen rarely, yet some public ones were widespread.

Method: immunoSEQ multiplex PCR; TCRdb's copy keeps in-frame clones and lacks some. Here the sample spans about 160,000 clones, nearly 90% being singletons. The receptor was derived from a man younger than 35 in good health and CMV-seropositive. What was sequenced was PBMCs. J is TRBJ2-5 and V is TRBV5-8; 12 bases are shared with TRBD2. In nucleotides, the CDR3 is TGTGCCAGCAGCTGGGGGGGTCTAGCGGGAGGGTGTCAAGAGACCCAGTACTTC. Its translation is CASSWGGLAGGCQETQYF.